The entry below gives a single T cell receptor (beta chain) sequence along with its context. Its antigen remains unidentified. This record comes from a study of cytomegalovirus exposure and HLA in healthy donors. Overall study findings and caveats: Among the most significant clusters, several appeared linked to common viral pathogens in a later analysis. Highly shared sequence variants in one cluster were likely a sequencing artifact. There were a few CMV-associated chains whose specificity for CMV antigens was confirmed in vitro. Later analysis indicated greater clonal expansion among HLA-associated TCR beta chains than among equally common other chains.

J gave up 5 bases and V 0 bases, and 10 bases lay outside the gene matches. Per germline, CDR1 SEHNR and CDR2 FQNEAQ (reference sequence). The CDR3 runs to 18 residues. PCR employed 60 Vbeta and 13 Jbeta primers. The method was immunoSEQ multiplex PCR; TCRdb's version includes in-frame clones alone and lacks a portion of them. The table has under 90,000 clones, 60% to 80% seen once. The chain is built from TRBV7-9 and TRBJ2-7; TRBD2 aligns across 13 bases. The material sequenced was PBMCs. The receptor was isolated from a man aged 40-50 years in good health and CMV-seronegative. In DNA, the CDR3 is TGTGCCAGCAGCTTAGCCGGGGGACTAGCGGGGAAACTGGACGAGCAGTACTTC. Protein: CASSLAGGLAGKLDEQYF.